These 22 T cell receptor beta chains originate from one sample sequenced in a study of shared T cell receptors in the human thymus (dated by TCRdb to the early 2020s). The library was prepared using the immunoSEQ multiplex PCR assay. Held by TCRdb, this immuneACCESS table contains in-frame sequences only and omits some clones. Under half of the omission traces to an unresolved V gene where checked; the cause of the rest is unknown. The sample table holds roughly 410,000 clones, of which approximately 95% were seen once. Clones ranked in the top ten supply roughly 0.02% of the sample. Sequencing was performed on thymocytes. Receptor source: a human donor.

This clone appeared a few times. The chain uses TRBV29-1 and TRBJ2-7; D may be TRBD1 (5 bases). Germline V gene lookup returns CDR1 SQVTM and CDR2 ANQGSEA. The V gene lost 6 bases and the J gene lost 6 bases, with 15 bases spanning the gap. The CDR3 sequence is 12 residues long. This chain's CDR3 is CSVSPGSGEQYF. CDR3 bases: TGCAGCGTCTCTCCAGGGTCTGGCGAGCAGTACTTC.

The CDR3: CASSGGGSGELFF. The DNA of the CDR3 is TGTGCCAGCAGCGGCGGGGGGAGTGGGGAGCTGTTTTTT. The chain is built from TRBV11-1 and TRBJ2-2; TRBD2 agrees at 8 bases. Germline values: CDR1 SGHAT, CDR2 FQDESV (reference sequence). V lost 5 bases to trimming and J lost 8 bases; unmatched junction nucleotides: 4. This CDR3 region has 13 residues.

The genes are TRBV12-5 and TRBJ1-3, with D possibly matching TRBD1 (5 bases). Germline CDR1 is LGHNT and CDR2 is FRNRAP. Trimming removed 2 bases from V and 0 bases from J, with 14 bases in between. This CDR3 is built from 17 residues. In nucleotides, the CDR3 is TGTGCTAGTGGTTTGTCCCGGGACCCGAGCTCTGGAAACACCATATATTTT. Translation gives CASGLSRDPSSGNTIYF.

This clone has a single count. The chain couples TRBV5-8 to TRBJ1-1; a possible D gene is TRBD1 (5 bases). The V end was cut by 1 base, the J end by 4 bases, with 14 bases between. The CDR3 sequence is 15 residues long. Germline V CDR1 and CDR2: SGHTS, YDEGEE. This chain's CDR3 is CASSLISRAATEAFF. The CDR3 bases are TGTGCCAGCAGCTTGATTTCCAGGGCGGCCACTGAAGCTTTCTTT.

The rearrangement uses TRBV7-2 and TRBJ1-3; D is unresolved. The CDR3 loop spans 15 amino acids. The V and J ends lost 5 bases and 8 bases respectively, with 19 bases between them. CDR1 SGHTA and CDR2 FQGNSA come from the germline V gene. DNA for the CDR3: TGTGCCAGCAGCCAGCACAGCGCCCGGAGGGACACCATATATTTT. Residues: CASSQHSARRDTIYF.

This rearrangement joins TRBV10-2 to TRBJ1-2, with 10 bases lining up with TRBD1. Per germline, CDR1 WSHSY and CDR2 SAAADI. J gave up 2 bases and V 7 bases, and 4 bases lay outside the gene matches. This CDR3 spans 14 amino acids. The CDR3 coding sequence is TGCGCCAGCATCCCGGGACAGGGGAACTATGGCTACACCTTC. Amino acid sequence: CASIPGQGNYGYTF.

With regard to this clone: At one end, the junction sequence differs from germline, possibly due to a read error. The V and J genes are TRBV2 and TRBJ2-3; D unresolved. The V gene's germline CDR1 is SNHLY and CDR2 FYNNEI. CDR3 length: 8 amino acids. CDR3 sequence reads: CASRPLSF. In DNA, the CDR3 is TGTGCCAGCAGACCCCTCTCTTTT.

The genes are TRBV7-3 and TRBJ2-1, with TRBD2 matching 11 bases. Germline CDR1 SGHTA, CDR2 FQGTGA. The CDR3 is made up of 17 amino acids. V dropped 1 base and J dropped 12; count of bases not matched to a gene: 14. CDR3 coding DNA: TGTGCCAGCAGCTTAAAAGGTCGTAGGCTAGCGGGAGGACGGCAGTTCTTC. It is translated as CASSLKGRRLAGGRQFF.

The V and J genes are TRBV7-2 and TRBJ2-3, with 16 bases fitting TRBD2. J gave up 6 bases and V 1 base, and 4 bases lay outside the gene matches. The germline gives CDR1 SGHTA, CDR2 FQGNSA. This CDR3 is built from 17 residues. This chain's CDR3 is CASSLDEGLAGGDTQYF. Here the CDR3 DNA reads TGTGCCAGCAGCTTAGACGAGGGACTAGCGGGAGGGGATACGCAGTATTTT.

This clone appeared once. CDR3 loop: CASSFTPRTGDDEQYF. CDR3 DNA sequence: TGTGCCAGCAGTTTTACACCGCGGACAGGCGACGACGAGCAGTACTTC. V gene TRBV27 combines with J gene TRBJ2-7, with 7 positions matching TRBD1. V shed 3 bases, J shed 5 bases, and the junction held 13 bases outside the gene matches. Germline values: CDR1 MNHEY, CDR2 SMNVEV (reference sequence). The CDR3 covers 16 residues.

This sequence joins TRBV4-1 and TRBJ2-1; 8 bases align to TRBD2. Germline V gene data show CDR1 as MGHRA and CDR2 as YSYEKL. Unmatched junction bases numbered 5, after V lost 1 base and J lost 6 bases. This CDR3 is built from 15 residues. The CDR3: CASSQGLARSNEQFF. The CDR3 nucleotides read TGCGCCAGCAGCCAAGGACTAGCGCGTTCCAATGAGCAGTTCTTC.

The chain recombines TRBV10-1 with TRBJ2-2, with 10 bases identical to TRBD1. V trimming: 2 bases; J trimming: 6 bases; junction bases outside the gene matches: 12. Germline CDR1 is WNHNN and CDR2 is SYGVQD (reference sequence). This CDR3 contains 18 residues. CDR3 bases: TGCGCCAGCAGTGAGGAGGGGAAGGACAGGGGGTACGCCGGGGAGCTGTTTTTT. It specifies CASSEEGKDRGYAGELFF.

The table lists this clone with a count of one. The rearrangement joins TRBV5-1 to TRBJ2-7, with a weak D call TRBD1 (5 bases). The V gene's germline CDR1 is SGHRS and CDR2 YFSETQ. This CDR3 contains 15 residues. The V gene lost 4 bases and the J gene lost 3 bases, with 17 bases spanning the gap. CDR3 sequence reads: CASSPPSQGGYEQYF. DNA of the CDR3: TGCGCCAGCAGCCCCCCTTCGCAGGGTGGCTACGAGCAGTACTTC. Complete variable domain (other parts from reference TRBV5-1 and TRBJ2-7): KAGVTQTPRYLIKTRGQQVTLSCSPISGHRSVSWYQQTPGQGLQFLFEYFSETQRNKGNFPGRFSGRQFSNSRSEMNVSTLELGDSALYLCASSPPSQGGYEQYFGPGTRLTVT.

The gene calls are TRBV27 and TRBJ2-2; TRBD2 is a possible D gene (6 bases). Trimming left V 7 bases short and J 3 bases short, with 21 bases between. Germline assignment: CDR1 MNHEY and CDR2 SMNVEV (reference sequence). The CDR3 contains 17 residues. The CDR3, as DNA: TGTGCCAGCACCCAGCGGGCTAAGGGTGGGGACACCGGGGAGCTGTTTTTT. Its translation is CASTQRAKGGDTGELFF.

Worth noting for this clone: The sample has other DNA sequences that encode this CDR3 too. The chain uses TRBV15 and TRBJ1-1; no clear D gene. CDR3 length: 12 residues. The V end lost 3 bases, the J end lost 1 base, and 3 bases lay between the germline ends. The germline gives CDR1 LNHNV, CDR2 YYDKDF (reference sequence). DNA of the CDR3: TGTGCCACCAGCAGGGGGAACACTGAAGCTTTCTTT. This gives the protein CATSRGNTEAFF.

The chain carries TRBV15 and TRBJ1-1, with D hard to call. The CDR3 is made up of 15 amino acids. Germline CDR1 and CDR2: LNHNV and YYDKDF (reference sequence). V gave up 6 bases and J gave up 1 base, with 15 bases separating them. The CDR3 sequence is CATRLVGSPNTEAFF. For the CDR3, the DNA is TGTGCCACCAGGCTAGTCGGCAGTCCGAACACTGAAGCTTTCTTT. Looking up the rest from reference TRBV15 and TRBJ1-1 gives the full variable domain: DAMVIQNPRYQVTQFGKPVTLSCSQTLNHNVMYWYQQKSSQAPKLLFHYYDKDFNNEADTPDNFQSRRPNTSFCFLDIRSPGLGDTAMYLCATRLVGSPNTEAFFGQGTRLTVV.

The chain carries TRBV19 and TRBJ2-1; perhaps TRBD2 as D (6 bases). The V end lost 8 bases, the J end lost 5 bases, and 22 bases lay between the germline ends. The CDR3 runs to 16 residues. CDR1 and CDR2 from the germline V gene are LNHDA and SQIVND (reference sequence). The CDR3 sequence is CASGPYGTWRDNEQFF. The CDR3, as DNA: TGTGCCAGTGGACCTTATGGGACGTGGAGGGACAATGAGCAGTTCTTC.

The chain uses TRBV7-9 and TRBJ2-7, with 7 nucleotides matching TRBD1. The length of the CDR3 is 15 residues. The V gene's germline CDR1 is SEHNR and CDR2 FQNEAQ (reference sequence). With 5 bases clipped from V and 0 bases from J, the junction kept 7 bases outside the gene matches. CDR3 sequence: CASSPQDRSSYEQYF. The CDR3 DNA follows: TGTGCCAGCAGCCCTCAGGACAGGAGCTCCTACGAGCAGTACTTC.

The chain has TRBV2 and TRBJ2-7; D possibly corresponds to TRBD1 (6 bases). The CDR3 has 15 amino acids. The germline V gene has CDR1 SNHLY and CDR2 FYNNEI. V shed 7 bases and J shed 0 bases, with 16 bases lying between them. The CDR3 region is CASKRTARSSYEQYF. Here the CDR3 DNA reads TGTGCCAGCAAACGGACAGCCAGAAGCTCCTACGAGCAGTACTTC.

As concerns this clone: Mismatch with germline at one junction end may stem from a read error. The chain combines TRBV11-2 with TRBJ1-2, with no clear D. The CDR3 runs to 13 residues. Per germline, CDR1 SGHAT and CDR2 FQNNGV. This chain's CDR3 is CASSLDGFYGYTF. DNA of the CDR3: TGTGCCAGCAGCCTAGATGGGTTCTATGGCTACACCTTC.

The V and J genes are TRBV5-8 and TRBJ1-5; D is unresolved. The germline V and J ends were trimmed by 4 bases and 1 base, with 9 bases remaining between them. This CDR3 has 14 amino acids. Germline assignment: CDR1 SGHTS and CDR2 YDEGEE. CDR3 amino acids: CASSLRASNQPQHF. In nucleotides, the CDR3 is TGTGCCAGCAGCCTGAGGGCGAGCAATCAGCCCCAGCATTTT.

In nucleotides, the CDR3 is TGTGCCAGCAGTTATCTGTGGGAGGGCATCCAAGAGACCCAGTACTTC. It translates to CASSYLWEGIQETQYF. The rearrangement links TRBV6-5 to TRBJ2-5; TRBD2 agrees at 7 bases. From germline, CDR1 is MNHEY and CDR2 SVGAGI. Trimming took 3 bases from V and 1 from J; bases not matched to a gene: 8. CDR3 size: 16 residues.